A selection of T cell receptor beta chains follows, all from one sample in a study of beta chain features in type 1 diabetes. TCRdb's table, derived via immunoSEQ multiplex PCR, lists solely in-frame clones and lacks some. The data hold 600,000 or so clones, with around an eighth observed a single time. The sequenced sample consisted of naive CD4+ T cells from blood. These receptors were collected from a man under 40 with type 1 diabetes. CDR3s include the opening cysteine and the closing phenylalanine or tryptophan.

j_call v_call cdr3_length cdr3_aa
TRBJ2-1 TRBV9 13 CASSFGQGNEQFF
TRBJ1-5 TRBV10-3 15 CAIGKGGPSDRAQHF
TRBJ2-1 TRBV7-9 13 CASSLTANNEQFF
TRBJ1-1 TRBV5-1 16 CASSPRAPDENTEAFF
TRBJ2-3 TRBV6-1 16 CAISGRQEGSTDTQYF
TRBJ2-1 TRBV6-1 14 CASSPGLSYNEQFF
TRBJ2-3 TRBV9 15 CASSVSTGSTDTQYF
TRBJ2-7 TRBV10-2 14 CASSASGTSYEQYF
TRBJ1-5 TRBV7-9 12 CASSLNNQPQHF
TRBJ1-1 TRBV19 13 CASSYNRNTEAFF
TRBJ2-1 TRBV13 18 CASSLAGGVGHRYNEQFF
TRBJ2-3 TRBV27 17 CASSIGAWAGEADTQYF
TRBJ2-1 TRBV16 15 CASTIRAGRVNEQFF
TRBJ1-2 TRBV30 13 CAWSVGREDGYTF
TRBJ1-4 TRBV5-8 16 CASSLHRIATNEKLFF
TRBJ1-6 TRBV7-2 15 CASSLVGRGNSPLHF
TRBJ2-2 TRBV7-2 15 CASSSTGSESGELFF
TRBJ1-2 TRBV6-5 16 CASSYIVPGGGYGYTF
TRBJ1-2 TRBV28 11 CASRERHGYTF
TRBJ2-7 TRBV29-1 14 CSVVLGKAPYEQYF
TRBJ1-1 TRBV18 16 CASSPMAEQGNTEAFF
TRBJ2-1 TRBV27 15 CASRSPREWFGEQFF
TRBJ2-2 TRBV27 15 CASRAGDRGYGELFF
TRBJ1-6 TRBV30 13 CAWSVQPDSPLHF
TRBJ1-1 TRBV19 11 CASRVLTEAFF
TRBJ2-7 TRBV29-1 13 CSVEPQGGYEQYF
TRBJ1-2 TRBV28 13 CASTPAGHYGYTF
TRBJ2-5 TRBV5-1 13 CASSLGDYSPQYF
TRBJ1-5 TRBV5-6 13 CASSLTGNQPQHF
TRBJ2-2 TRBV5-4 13 CASSLKGPGELFF
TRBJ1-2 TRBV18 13 CASSRGMNYGYTF
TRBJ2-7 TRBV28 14 CASSPGQGPSEQYF
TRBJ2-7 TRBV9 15 CASSDRDTVMDEQYF
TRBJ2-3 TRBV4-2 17 CASSLHQRGTSTDTQYF
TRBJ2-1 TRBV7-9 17 CASSSAHGTGFYNEQFF
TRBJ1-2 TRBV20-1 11 CSASRVNGYTF
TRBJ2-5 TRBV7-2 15 CASSLGGSGGETQYF
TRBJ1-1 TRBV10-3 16 CAISESEGQGGTEAFF
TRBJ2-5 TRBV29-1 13 CSVEGGGQETQYF
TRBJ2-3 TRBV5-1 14 CASSFAQGTDTQYF